Listed below are T cell receptor beta chains from one sample, sequenced in a study of T-cell memory formation after mild COVID-19. TCRdb called the 5' RACE reads again in MiXCR, with one record for every CDR3 protein. The data show under 200,000 distinct CDR3 sequences, 31% seen once. Sequenced sample: PBMCs or a T cell subset sorted from them (not recorded which). All receptors derive from an adult woman who had mild COVID-19 (a few samples of this study predate the infection). Cell type and time point are not known. CDR3s leave out the opening cysteine and the closing phenylalanine or tryptophan. The order of the fields is V gene, clone size, CDR3 protein. The size of a clone is reported for some rows only, either as once, few or many, or as a class for expanded clones.

TRBV15 few ATSRVGWEQY
TRBV4-2 . ASSQVDRFPYEQY
TRBV20-1 few SASTGDYGYT
TRBV18 . ASSPPMVLNTEAF
TRBV4-3 few ASSQVGLAGLNEQF
TRBV25-1 few ASSDRLAGGPDTQY
TRBV4-3 few ASSQDPVRNQPQH
TRBV28 few ASLNGALNTEAF
TRBV4-3 . ASSQDNISGEWSTGELF
TRBV6-1 many ASSEAEGTNEKLF
TRBV28 few ASAVGGDTEAF
TRBV4-3 few ASSQEGRASQPQH
TRBV20-1 . SASVTDTQY
TRBV5-1 . ASSSKGNEQY
TRBV5-1 few ASSFRVEGIEQY
TRBV29-1 few SVPGQGAMGNYGYT
TRBV6-5 few ASSYSTGNYGYT
TRBV6-5 few ASSYDRGDTGELF
TRBV6-2/TRBV6-3 . ASSYEGQGGHEQY
TRBV7-8 few ASSLASVRLAGYNEQF
TRBV19 . ASSMFPYYEQY
TRBV29-1 . SVGLAGGPAQY
TRBV18 . ASSLSPRPSGANVLT
TRBV27 . ASSPRSYGQETQY
TRBV29-1 . SVEDFGAGGDYEQF
TRBV15 . ATSRDGFAVGGYNEQF
TRBV18 few ASSAGTGVEQY
TRBV15 many ATSRDPGTSGNEQF
TRBV7-6 . ASSSRDRGRSYNEQF
TRBV14 few ASSQATGAYNEQF
TRBV15 few ATSREGAEAF
TRBV9 . ASSPAGGTARSYEQY
TRBV12-3/TRBV12-4 . ASTLYWRGGTDTQY
TRBV4-1 . ASSQQLAGYSTDTQY
TRBV6-1 . ASSTRPADTQY
TRBV7-2 . ASSRSVNYGYT
TRBV12-3/TRBV12-4 few ASSNRGGQPQH
TRBV4-1 . ASSQDGQTKNIQY
TRBV7-8 few ASSRGRTNEKLF
TRBV12-3/TRBV12-4 few ASSLVGIPSEDEQF
TRBV7-8 few ASSLAGLAGGPETQY
TRBV4-2 . ASSPLGTSGTPIYEQY
TRBV20-1 few SAYIGGAGDNQPQH
TRBV30 . AWSELATYEQY
TRBV9 . ASSAGAGYGYT
TRBV11-1 . ASSHTLNTEAF
TRBV9 few ASSLRAQRTWESYNEQF
TRBV7-9 . ASSGNSEYEQY
TRBV7-2 few ASSSMGTSGSYNEQF
TRBV20-1 . SARDSWGLEAF
TRBV15 few ATSREAGGGYT
TRBV5-1 few ASSLYRVRDTQY
TRBV12-3/TRBV12-4 . ASGYQAALKAF
TRBV7-9 few ASSLRGSNQPQH
TRBV12-3/TRBV12-4 many ASSPRAGGYNEQF
TRBV28 . ASTSSYEQY
TRBV15 few ATSRLRGTALSLSYEQY
TRBV27 . ASSLSRVYEQY